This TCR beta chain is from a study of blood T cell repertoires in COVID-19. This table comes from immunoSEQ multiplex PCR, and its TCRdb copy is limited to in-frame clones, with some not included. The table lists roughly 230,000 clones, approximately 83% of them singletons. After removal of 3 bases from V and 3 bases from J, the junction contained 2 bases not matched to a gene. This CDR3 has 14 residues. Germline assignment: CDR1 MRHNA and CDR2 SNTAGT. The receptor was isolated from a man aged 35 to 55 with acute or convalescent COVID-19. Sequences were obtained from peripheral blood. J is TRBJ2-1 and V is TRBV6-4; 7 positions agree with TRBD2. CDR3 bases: TGTGCCAGCAGTGAAGTAGCGGGCTACAATGAGCAGTTCTTC. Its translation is CASSEVAGYNEQFF.